This T cell receptor beta chain was identified during a study of EBV T-cell therapy then PD-1 blockade in nasopharyngeal carcinoma. This sample's treatment: AdE1-LMPpoly-expanded autologous EBV-specific T-cell therapy followed by anti-PD-1 nivolumab. Germline CDR1 is SEHNR and CDR2 is FQNEAQ (reference sequence). The V and J ends lost 4 bases and 5 bases respectively, with 8 bases between them. The CDR3 sequence is 13 residues long. By its share, this clone is large (0.1 to 1%). The antigen remains undetermined. The assay was immunoSEQ multiplex PCR, and TCRdb's table has in-frame clones only and misses some. Of under 25,000 clones detected, approximately 81% appear once; the ten largest clones hold around a third.

The TCR comes from a man aged 35-49 years with nasopharyngeal carcinoma. The specimen was CD8+ T cells from blood, collected around day 33 from a patient whose treatment included autologous EBV-specific T cells and nivolumab. V gene TRBV7-9 combines with J gene TRBJ1-4; D gene uncertain. CDR3 DNA sequence: TGTGCCAGCAGCTGGGGTATCAATGAAAAACTGTTTTTT. Amino acids: CASSWGINEKLFF.